This T cell receptor beta chain was recovered during a study of early T cells in non-severe SARS-CoV-2 infection. Study overall: The chains were unpaired, and the sequenced material was bulk RNA from unsorted whole blood. General study points: Private and CD4 specificities were missed by VDJdb matching, which favored anti-spike CD8 responses.

Germline CDR1 is MNHEY and CDR2 is SVGAGI. CDR3 length: 17 amino acids. With V trimmed by 5 bases and J by 3 bases, 14 bases remained unmatched. Unique molecular identifiers (one per individual cDNA molecule) were attached. TCRdb re-analysed the 5' RACE reads in MiXCR, keeping a single row per CDR3 protein. The table includes nearly 60,000 distinct CDR3 sequences, about an eighth detected once. Many counts were recorded for this clonotype. What it recognizes is unknown. What was sequenced was whole blood. This chain joins TRBV6-5 and TRBJ2-7, with 9 bases lining up with TRBD1. The sequence came from an adult who was a healthcare worker with PCR-confirmed SARS-CoV-2 infection or an uninfected control (not recorded which). CDR3 protein: CASSEAGQGYRFYEQYF. For the CDR3, the DNA is TGTGCCAGCAGTGAAGCAGGACAGGGGTATAGATTCTACGAGCAGTACTTC.